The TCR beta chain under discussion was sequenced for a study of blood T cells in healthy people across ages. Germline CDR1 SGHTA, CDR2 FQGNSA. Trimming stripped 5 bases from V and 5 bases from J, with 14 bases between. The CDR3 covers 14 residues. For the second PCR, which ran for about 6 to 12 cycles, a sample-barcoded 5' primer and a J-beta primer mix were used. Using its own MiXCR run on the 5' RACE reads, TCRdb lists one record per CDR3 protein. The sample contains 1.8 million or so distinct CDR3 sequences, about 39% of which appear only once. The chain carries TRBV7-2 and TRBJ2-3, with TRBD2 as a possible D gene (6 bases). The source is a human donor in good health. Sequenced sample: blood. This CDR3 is CASSPRLGGDTQYF. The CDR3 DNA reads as TGTGCCAGCAGCCCCCGACTAGGAGGAGATACGCAGTATTTT.